Shown below are 4 T cell receptor beta chains from a single sample sequenced in a study of post-analysis software for immune sequencing data. General study findings and limits: When patients were compared with controls, four to six TRBV segments were more frequent, TRBV5-6, TRBV5-1 and TRBV20-1 among them.

Unique molecular identifiers featured in each of the TCR beta cDNA libraries. TCRdb reanalysed the PCR reads using MiXCR and keeps one entry per CDR3 protein. The sample includes hundreds of thousands of distinct CDR3 sequences, approximately 45% of them seen just once. For these TCRs, the target antigens are not known. Source material: blood. Receptors were obtained from a girl aged 10-17 years with multiple sclerosis.

The V gene is TRBV5-8, the J gene TRBJ2-7; no clear D. In germline, CDR1 is SGHTS, CDR2 YDEGEE. This CDR3 has 14 amino acids. V dropped 2 bases and J dropped 0 bases, with 9 bases sitting between them. For the CDR3, the DNA is TGTGCCAGCAGCTTTAACAGATACTCCTACGAGCAGTACTTC. Residues: CASSFNRYSYEQYF.

The J gene is TRBJ2-7, the V gene TRBV20-1; 9 bases fit TRBD2. J was trimmed by 0 bases and V by 0 bases; bases with no gene match: 6. The CDR3 has 16 residues. Germline lookup yields CDR1 DFQATT and CDR2 SNEGSKA (reference sequence). CDR3: CSAREVAGGSSYEQYF. Written as DNA, the CDR3 is TGCAGTGCTAGAGAGGTCGCGGGAGGGAGCTCCTACGAGCAGTACTTC.

A few counts support this clonotype. The V gene is TRBV10-3, the J gene TRBJ2-1; 9 bases agree with TRBD2. Germline V CDR1 and CDR2: ENHRY, SYGVKD. Germline trimming cut 3 bases from V and 8 bases from J; bases unmatched to any gene: 8. This CDR3 has 15 amino acids. The CDR3 DNA reads as TGTGCCATCAGTGACATAGATCGGACTAGCGATGAGCAGTTCTTC. Amino acids: CAISDIDRTSDEQFF.

V and J are TRBV5-1 and TRBJ2-7; D is unclear. CDR1 and CDR2 (germline): SGHRS, YFSETQ. Trimming removed 5 bases from V and 0 bases from J, with 12 bases in between. This CDR3 is 14 amino acids long. This CDR3 is CASRNVLSSYEQYF. The CDR3 coding sequence is TGCGCCAGCAGGAACGTACTTAGCTCCTACGAGCAGTACTTC.